These 9 T cell receptor beta chains came from one sample sequenced in a study of blood T cell repertoires in COVID-19 (dated by TCRdb to 2020 to 2021). The library was generated by the immunoSEQ multiplex PCR assay. Imported from immuneACCESS, the table was reduced by TCRdb to in-frame sequences with V and J called. These copies leave out some clones; in studies compared against another copy, an unresolved V gene accounts for under half, and the cause of the remainder is not known. This sample is represented by about 170,000 clones; around 80% of them were singletons. The ten biggest clones cover almost 8.5% of the sample. Source material: peripheral blood. These receptor sequences come from a woman in her 70s with acute or convalescent COVID-19.

This chain connects TRBV6-5 to TRBJ1-3; D unresolved. The CDR3 is 13 amino acids. Germline V gene lookup returns CDR1 MNHEY and CDR2 SVGAGI. CDR3 amino acids: CASAATRENTIYF. The CDR3 DNA reads TGTGCTTCAGCAGCGACACGGGAGAACACCATATATTTT.

With respect to this clone: A junction boundary mismatches the germline segment, possibly from a read error. The chain recombines TRBV7-2 with TRBJ2-1; 7 bases are a match to TRBD1. CDR3 length: 16 amino acids. Germline V gene sequence: CDR1 SGHTA, CDR2 FQGNSA. CDR3 amino acids: CASSPGPRTGYTEQFF. CDR3 DNA sequence: TGTGCCAGCAGCCCCGGCCCTAGGACAGGTTACACTGAGCAGTTCTTC.

CDR3 region: CASNSGNYGYTF. The CDR3 bases are TGTGCCAGCAATTCCGGGAACTATGGCTACACCTTC. The chain joins TRBV28 to TRBJ1-2, with D unclear. Germline CDR1 is MDHEN and CDR2 is SYDVKM. V gave up 7 bases and J gave up 2 bases, with 8 bases separating them. The CDR3 is 12 amino acids.

This sequence joins TRBV5-1 and TRBJ2-3; 9 positions match TRBD1. The CDR3 has 15 amino acids. CDR1 is SGHRS and CDR2 is YFSETQ in the germline V gene. V dropped 3 bases and J dropped 2; count of bases not matched to a gene: 4. The CDR3 region has the DNA TGCGCCAGCAGCTACGACAGGGGGGCCACAGATACGCAGTATTTT. Its protein product is CASSYDRGATDTQYF.

The V gene is TRBV4-2, the J gene TRBJ1-6; 7 positions agree with TRBD1. V trimming: 3 bases; J trimming: 5 bases; junction bases outside the gene matches: 7. Germline loops: CDR1 LGHNA, CDR2 YNFKEQ. This CDR3 is built from 16 residues. The CDR3 region is CASSQTDRVNNSPLHF. The CDR3 nucleotides read TGTGCCAGCAGCCAGACTGACAGGGTCAATAATTCACCCCTCCACTTT.

The CDR3 protein is CAISESWGGNTEAFF. CDR3 nucleotides: TGTGCCATCAGTGAGTCCTGGGGGGGAAACACTGAAGCTTTCTTT. The chain uses TRBV10-3 and TRBJ1-1; perhaps TRBD1 as D (5 bases). Germline CDR1 ENHRY, CDR2 SYGVKD. Trimming stripped 0 bases from V and 2 bases from J, with 10 bases between. The CDR3 runs to 15 residues.

This clone occurred once. V usage is TRBV3-1 (or the pseudogene TRBV3-2) and J usage is TRBJ1-2, with D possibly being TRBD1 (5 bases). In germline, CDR1 is LGHDT, CDR2 YNNKEL (reference sequence). Trimming took off 2 bases at V and 8 bases at J, with 9 bases between the two ends. The CDR3 sequence is 12 residues long. In nucleotides, the CDR3 is TGTGCCAGCAGCCAATCTCAGGGAGGCTACACCTTC. Protein product: CASSQSQGGYTF.

This rearrangement joins TRBV30 to TRBJ1-6; a possible D gene is TRBD1 (6 bases). Germline loops: CDR1 GTSNPN, CDR2 SVGIG (reference sequence). This CDR3 region has 14 residues. V lost 1 base and J 4 bases, leaving 8 bases between the germline ends. For the CDR3, the DNA is TGTGCCTGGAGTGGGACAGTATATAATTCACCCCTCCACTTT. Translating it yields CAWSGTVYNSPLHF. The variable domain in full, completed from reference TRBV30 and TRBJ1-6, reads SQTIHQWPATLVQPVGSPLSLECTVEGTSNPNLYWYRQAAGRGLQLLFYSVGIGQISSEVPQNLSASRPQDRQFILSSKKLLLSDSGFYLCAWSGTVYNSPLHFGNGTRLTVT.

The rearrangement joins TRBV6-1 to TRBJ1-1; 12 nucleotides agree with TRBD1. The CDR3 covers 17 residues. V shed 4 bases and J 2 bases; nucleotides not matched to a gene: 8. CDR1 is MNHNS and CDR2 is SASEGT in the germline V gene. In DNA form, the CDR3 reads TGTGCCAGCAGTGTAGCCCCGGGACAGGGGGCCAACACTGAAGCTTTCTTT. Amino acids: CASSVAPGQGANTEAFF.